Included here is one T cell receptor beta chain sequence, with context. Its specificity is unknown. The data stem from a study of cytomegalovirus exposure and HLA in healthy donors. Study overall: Approximately 80 million unique TCRs from HLA-typed donors were held in an early data release. Out of 398 genotyped donors, roughly 78% belonged to the Caucasian-associated ancestry cluster.

With 60 Vbeta and 13 Jbeta primers, the PCR was carried out. Only in-frame clones appear in the TCRdb table, and some are missing; sequencing was by immunoSEQ multiplex PCR. The table has fewer than 200,000 clones, 76% seen once. Germline CDR1 and CDR2: SGDLS and YYNGEE. Trimming removed 3 bases at V and 8 bases at J, with 18 bases between. CDR3 length equals 15 residues. The study, taken as a whole, reports: Cytomegalovirus-associated status was assigned to roughly 160 TCR beta chains.

The rearrangement links TRBV9 to TRBJ2-4; the D gene is possibly TRBD1 (6 bases). This TCR was recovered from a female donor in good health and CMV-seronegative. The sample comprised PBMCs. The CDR3 sequence is CASSDQDSHGDIQYF. CDR3 bases: TGTGCCAGCAGCGACCAGGACAGCCATGGGGACATTCAGTACTTC.